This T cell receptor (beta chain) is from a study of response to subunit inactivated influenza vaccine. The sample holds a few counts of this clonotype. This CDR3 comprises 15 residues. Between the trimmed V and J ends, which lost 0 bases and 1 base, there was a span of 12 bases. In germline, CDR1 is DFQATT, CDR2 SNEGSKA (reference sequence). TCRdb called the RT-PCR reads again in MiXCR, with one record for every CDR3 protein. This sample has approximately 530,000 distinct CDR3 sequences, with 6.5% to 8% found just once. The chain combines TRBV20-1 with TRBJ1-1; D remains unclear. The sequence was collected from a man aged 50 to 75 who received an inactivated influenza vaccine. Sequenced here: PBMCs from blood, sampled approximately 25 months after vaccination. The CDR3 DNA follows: TGCAGTGCTAGAGACCCAAGAGGAGGGAACACTGAAGCTTTCTTT. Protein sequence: CSARDPRGGNTEAFF.